Listed below are T cell receptor beta chains from one sample, sequenced in a study of cytomegalovirus exposure and HLA in healthy donors. The table came from immunoSEQ multiplex PCR; TCRdb's copy has only in-frame clones and leaves some out. The sample lists more than 110,000 clones; approximately 79% were seen once. Sequencing was carried out using PBMCs. These receptors were obtained from a female donor in good health and CMV-seronegative. Both conserved end residues are part of each CDR3. Fields, in order: J gene, V gene, D gene, clone size, CDR3 protein. D genes are given only for firm matches. Not every row has a clone size; where given, it reads once, few, many or a size class.

J gene: TRBJ2-3
V gene: TRBV18
D gene: TRBD2
clone size: NA
CDR3 protein: CASSPRTSGSDTQYF

J gene: TRBJ2-7
V gene: TRBV7-9
D gene: NA
clone size: NA
CDR3 protein: CASSFPPGAGYEQYF

J gene: TRBJ2-7
V gene: TRBV28
D gene: NA
clone size: once
CDR3 protein: CASSSTDRSGYEQYF

J gene: TRBJ2-5
V gene: TRBV6-1
D gene: TRBD1
clone size: NA
CDR3 protein: CASSEAFRGKTQYF

J gene: TRBJ2-6
V gene: TRBV9
D gene: TRBD1
clone size: NA
CDR3 protein: CASSSRQGLTGANVLTF

J gene: TRBJ1-5
V gene: TRBV2
D gene: NA
clone size: NA
CDR3 protein: CASSGGTFFQPQHF

J gene: TRBJ2-7
V gene: TRBV7-9
D gene: NA
clone size: NA
CDR3 protein: CASTRGPGYEQYF

J gene: TRBJ2-1
V gene: TRBV10-3
D gene: NA
clone size: NA
CDR3 protein: CAISESSDEQFF

J gene: TRBJ2-3
V gene: TRBV7-8
D gene: TRBD2
clone size: NA
CDR3 protein: CASSLILTSGRPSTGTDTQYF

J gene: TRBJ2-1
V gene: TRBV7-9
D gene: NA
clone size: NA
CDR3 protein: CASSSGASRGDNEQFF

J gene: TRBJ2-1
V gene: TRBV18
D gene: TRBD1
clone size: NA
CDR3 protein: CASSRLGQGWDEQFF

J gene: TRBJ2-3
V gene: TRBV5-6
D gene: TRBD2
clone size: NA
CDR3 protein: CASSPSGSPDTQYF

J gene: TRBJ2-5
V gene: TRBV30
D gene: NA
clone size: NA
CDR3 protein: CARAGGDGETQYF

J gene: TRBJ1-2
V gene: TRBV28
D gene: TRBD1
clone size: NA
CDR3 protein: CASSLGQGDGYTF

J gene: TRBJ2-7
V gene: TRBV5-6
D gene: NA
clone size: NA
CDR3 protein: CASSPDYVGYEQYF

J gene: TRBJ2-3
V gene: TRBV4-2
D gene: TRBD2
clone size: few
CDR3 protein: CASSRRAGGTDTQYF

J gene: TRBJ2-1
V gene: TRBV2
D gene: NA
clone size: NA
CDR3 protein: CASSVKSAIGNEQFF

J gene: TRBJ2-2
V gene: TRBV6-5
D gene: NA
clone size: once
CDR3 protein: CASRLNTGELFF

J gene: TRBJ2-7
V gene: TRBV23-1
D gene: TRBD2
clone size: NA
CDR3 protein: CARGGAHYEQYF

J gene: TRBJ1-3
V gene: TRBV19
D gene: NA
clone size: NA
CDR3 protein: CASSITTGNTIYF

J gene: TRBJ1-1
V gene: TRBV2
D gene: NA
clone size: NA
CDR3 protein: CASRDMDTEAFF

J gene: TRBJ2-3
V gene: TRBV29-1
D gene: TRBD2
clone size: NA
CDR3 protein: CSVEVAGVDTQYF

J gene: TRBJ2-2
V gene: TRBV25-1
D gene: NA
clone size: NA
CDR3 protein: CASSDNGELFF

J gene: TRBJ2-7
V gene: TRBV11-2
D gene: NA
clone size: NA
CDR3 protein: CASSLQMARSYEQYF

J gene: TRBJ1-1
V gene: TRBV18
D gene: TRBD1
clone size: once
CDR3 protein: CASSPRQGAGEAFF

J gene: TRBJ2-2
V gene: TRBV28
D gene: NA
clone size: NA
CDR3 protein: CASSLSRFPTGELFF

J gene: TRBJ2-3
V gene: TRBV19
D gene: NA
clone size: NA
CDR3 protein: CASSINTGFTDTQYF

J gene: TRBJ1-2
V gene: TRBV6-5
D gene: TRBD1
clone size: NA
CDR3 protein: CASSRGQGHGYTF

J gene: TRBJ1-5
V gene: TRBV6-1
D gene: TRBD1
clone size: NA
CDR3 protein: CASSEAGQGSNQPQHF

J gene: TRBJ1-4
V gene: TRBV19
D gene: TRBD1
clone size: NA
CDR3 protein: CASTHRGSATNEKLFF

J gene: TRBJ1-1
V gene: TRBV7-9
D gene: NA
clone size: NA
CDR3 protein: CASSLRGGGTEAFF

J gene: TRBJ1-2
V gene: TRBV28
D gene: NA
clone size: NA
CDR3 protein: CASSLRQAALGYTF

J gene: TRBJ1-3
V gene: TRBV19
D gene: NA
clone size: NA
CDR3 protein: CASTEDSSGNTIYF

J gene: TRBJ2-2
V gene: TRBV10-3
D gene: NA
clone size: NA
CDR3 protein: CAPPDSPNTGELFF

J gene: TRBJ2-1
V gene: TRBV5-1
D gene: NA
clone size: NA
CDR3 protein: CASSIRLLFSYNEQFF

J gene: TRBJ2-7
V gene: TRBV6-5
D gene: TRBD1
clone size: NA
CDR3 protein: CASSYRDRGIYEQYF

J gene: TRBJ1-1
V gene: TRBV2
D gene: TRBD1
clone size: NA
CDR3 protein: CASSPGTGYTEAFF

J gene: TRBJ1-5
V gene: TRBV10-2
D gene: TRBD1
clone size: few
CDR3 protein: CASSDDRGNQPQHF

J gene: TRBJ2-7
V gene: TRBV6-5
D gene: TRBD1
clone size: NA
CDR3 protein: CASSYWDRGSYEQYF

J gene: TRBJ2-1
V gene: TRBV7-9
D gene: NA
clone size: NA
CDR3 protein: CASSLVDGSGEQFF

J gene: TRBJ2-5
V gene: TRBV29-1
D gene: NA
clone size: NA
CDR3 protein: CSAEKDNQETQYF

J gene: TRBJ2-1
V gene: TRBV10-1
D gene: NA
clone size: NA
CDR3 protein: CASSPLGNYNEQFF

J gene: TRBJ2-1
V gene: TRBV4-1
D gene: TRBD1
clone size: NA
CDR3 protein: CASSLGTGRNEQFF

J gene: TRBJ2-3
V gene: TRBV5-4
D gene: TRBD2
clone size: NA
CDR3 protein: CASSYGLAGEVYTQYF

J gene: TRBJ2-1
V gene: TRBV5-4
D gene: TRBD2
clone size: few
CDR3 protein: CASSSMGLAALSNEQFF

J gene: TRBJ1-1
V gene: TRBV7-6
D gene: NA
clone size: few
CDR3 protein: CASSPNEGSEAFF

J gene: TRBJ1-4
V gene: TRBV28
D gene: TRBD1
clone size: NA
CDR3 protein: CASSLEGAAGEKLFF

J gene: TRBJ2-7
V gene: TRBV27
D gene: TRBD2
clone size: few
CDR3 protein: CASSPSGRASEQYF

J gene: TRBJ2-1
V gene: TRBV15
D gene: NA
clone size: NA
CDR3 protein: CATSRVAADEQFF

J gene: TRBJ1-1
V gene: TRBV5-6
D gene: NA
clone size: NA
CDR3 protein: CASSPGLQGVTEAFF

J gene: TRBJ2-3
V gene: TRBV28
D gene: NA
clone size: NA
CDR3 protein: CASSLIRQGTGTQYF

J gene: TRBJ2-3
V gene: TRBV7-9
D gene: NA
clone size: NA
CDR3 protein: CASTGGTGELLTDTQYF

J gene: TRBJ2-1
V gene: TRBV28
D gene: TRBD2
clone size: NA
CDR3 protein: CASSRLAGGYNEQFF

J gene: TRBJ1-1
V gene: TRBV2
D gene: NA
clone size: NA
CDR3 protein: CASSEAPTGNTEAFF

J gene: TRBJ2-2
V gene: TRBV25-1
D gene: NA
clone size: NA
CDR3 protein: CASSESRAGNTGELFF

J gene: TRBJ2-7
V gene: TRBV14
D gene: TRBD2
clone size: NA
CDR3 protein: CASSQRTSGGLYEQYF

J gene: TRBJ2-3
V gene: TRBV28
D gene: NA
clone size: NA
CDR3 protein: CASSLPQGVWADTQYF